Shown below are 29 T cell receptor beta chains from a single sample sequenced in a study of T-cell reconstitution after alpha-beta-depleted transplantation in children. For TCRbeta, the library was prepared with unique molecular identifiers. TCRdb recomputed calls from the PCR reads with MiXCR, one row per CDR3 protein. The sample shows under 300,000 distinct CDR3 sequences, 9% to 10% of them seen only once. Material: PBMCs from the stem cell graft donor, obtained from the stem cell graft. The receptors were sampled from a human donor who donated a stem cell graft to a child with SCID.

This clonotype was seen more than once but under ten times. The chain links TRBV7-6 to TRBJ2-5, with a possible D match to TRBD1 (6 bases). Trimming took off 0 bases at V and 4 bases at J, with 12 bases between the two ends. CDR1 is SGHVS, CDR2 FNYEAQ, per germline. This CDR3 region has 15 residues. CDR3 in amino acids: CASSLAGTNPETQYF. DNA of the CDR3: TGTGCCAGCAGCTTAGCTGGGACAAATCCAGAGACCCAGTACTTC.

This clonotype was seen many times. V and J are TRBV5-1 and TRBJ1-1; D ambiguous. Trimming stripped 0 bases from V and 4 bases from J, with 16 bases between. This CDR3 region has 16 residues. In germline, CDR1 is SGHRS, CDR2 YFSETQ. Here the CDR3 reads CASSLGLVWDGTEAFF. In DNA form, the CDR3 reads TGCGCCAGCAGCTTGGGCTTGGTATGGGATGGCACTGAAGCTTTCTTT.

This clonotype was seen many times. The V and J genes are TRBV5-1 and TRBJ1-2; D is uncertain. Trimming cost V 0 bases and J 4 bases, with 7 bases left between them. This CDR3 is 13 amino acids long. Germline lookup yields CDR1 SGHRS and CDR2 YFSETQ. The CDR3 DNA reads TGCGCCAGCAGCTTGGACACCGCCTATGGCTACACCTTC. This translates into CASSLDTAYGYTF.

This clonotype came up many times. The V and J genes are TRBV7-9 and TRBJ2-2; D gene ambiguous. Trimming left V 2 bases short and J 7 bases short, with 5 bases between. Germline-derived CDR1 and CDR2 are SEHNR and FQNEAQ (reference sequence). The length of the CDR3 is 12 residues. CDR3 DNA: TGTGCCAGCAGCTTAAATGTCGGGGAGCTGTTTTTT. Translation gives CASSLNVGELFF.

The sample holds many counts of this clonotype. The V gene is TRBV27, the J gene TRBJ1-2; D uncertain. The CDR3 loop spans 13 amino acids. V lost 8 bases and J lost 7, with 17 bases in between. The germline gives CDR1 MNHEY, CDR2 SMNVEV (reference sequence). CDR3 sequence: CASRLREVGGYTF. The CDR3 DNA follows: TGTGCCAGCCGGCTGAGGGAGGTGGGTGGCTACACCTTC.

This clonotype was detected only a few times. The chain is built from TRBV3-1 and TRBJ2-4, with D tentatively TRBD1 or TRBD2 (5 bases each). The V end lost 11 bases, the J end lost 3 bases, and 29 bases lay between the germline ends. The CDR3 is 18 amino acids. Germline CDR1 is LGHDT and CDR2 is YNNKEL (reference sequence). CDR3 sequence reads: CASCQGRTLGTGKNIQYF. CDR3 bases: TGTGCCTCCTGCCAAGGGCGGACTTTAGGGACGGGCAAAAACATTCAGTACTTC.

The V and J genes are TRBV20-1 and TRBJ2-5, with a weak D call TRBD1 (5 bases). Per germline, CDR1 DFQATT and CDR2 SNEGSKA (reference sequence). V dropped 0 bases and J dropped 5 bases, with 19 bases sitting between them. This CDR3 is 16 amino acids long. CDR3 region: CSAREVDIYVGETQYF. CDR3 nucleotides: TGCAGTGCTAGAGAGGTGGACATTTACGTCGGGGAGACCCAGTACTTC.

This clonotype has a count of ten or more. The chain joins TRBV12-3 or TRBV12-4 to TRBJ1-5; TRBD1 matches at 8 bases. The CDR3 covers 15 residues. V lost 3 bases and J lost 7; bases outside the gene matches: 8. CDR3 DNA: TGTGCCAGCAGTTTCCCCGGACAGGGAGCACAGCCCCAGCATTTT. It specifies CASSFPGQGAQPQHF.

The table lists this clonotype with a few counts. The rearrangement uses TRBV18 and TRBJ1-4, with no clear D. This CDR3 has 15 amino acids. V lost 1 base and J 5 bases, leaving 11 bases between the germline ends. Germline values: CDR1 KGHSH, CDR2 LQKENI. CDR3 DNA sequence: TGTGCCAGCTCACCACTTGACGGGCGAAATGAAAAACTGTTTTTT. Translated, it gives CASSPLDGRNEKLFF.

This clonotype was detected many times. The genes are TRBV2 and TRBJ1-5; TRBD1 agrees at 7 bases. CDR1 and CDR2 (germline): SNHLY, FYNNEI. This CDR3 region has 15 residues. Losses at the gene ends were 1 base for V and 12 bases for J; bases not matched to a gene: 12. CDR3 loop: CASSEEPGQRSNQHF. DNA of the CDR3: TGTGCCAGCAGTGAAGAGCCGGGACAGAGAAGCAACCAGCATTTT.

In its sample, this clonotype was seen many times. The chain joins TRBV2 to TRBJ2-7; 9 nucleotides align to TRBD1. This CDR3 comprises 12 residues. Germline V CDR1 and CDR2: SNHLY, FYNNEI. V shed 7 bases and J 12 bases; nucleotides not matched to a gene: 10. CDR3 in DNA: TGTGCCAGCACTCGAGTCGGGACAGGGCCGTACTTC. Its protein product is CASTRVGTGPYF.

This chain joins TRBV5-1 and TRBJ2-3; perhaps TRBD2 as D (6 bases). Trimming removed 0 bases from V and 5 bases from J, with 13 bases in between. The CDR3 has 15 residues. CDR1 and CDR2 from the germline V gene are SGHRS and YFSETQ. CDR3 amino acids: CASSLGQLGGDTQYF. The DNA of the CDR3 is TGCGCCAGCAGCTTGGGGCAGTTGGGAGGAGATACGCAGTATTTT.

This clonotype showed up just a few times. The chain uses TRBV29-1 and TRBJ2-1; 11 bases map to TRBD1. The CDR3 has 13 residues. CDR1 SQVTM and CDR2 ANQGSEA come from the germline V gene. J was trimmed by 7 bases and V by 7 bases; bases with no gene match: 6. The chain's CDR3 is CSAPGQGANEQFF. The CDR3 bases are TGCAGCGCTCCAGGACAGGGGGCAAATGAGCAGTTCTTC.

The chain recombines TRBV20-1 with TRBJ2-1, with a tentative D call TRBD2 (6 bases). The V and J ends lost 7 bases and 0 bases respectively, with 10 bases between them. CDR3 length: 13 residues. The germline V gene has CDR1 DFQATT and CDR2 SNEGSKA (reference sequence). CDR3 protein: CSVREISYNEQFF. In DNA, the CDR3 is TGCAGTGTACGGGAGATCTCCTACAATGAGCAGTTCTTC.

The rearrangement uses TRBV20-1 and TRBJ1-2; D is uncertain. V dropped 3 bases and J dropped 1 base, with 12 bases sitting between them. Germline V gives CDR1 DFQATT, CDR2 SNEGSKA (reference sequence). CDR3 length: 14 residues. CDR3 sequence (DNA): TGCAGTGCTAGTGGGCCAGCAAGTAACTATGGCTACACCTTC. This gives the protein CSASGPASNYGYTF.

Concerning this clonotype: A read error may be the cause here, since a much bigger clone is one base away. This chain links TRBV5-1 with TRBJ2-2, with D perhaps matching TRBD1 or TRBD2 (5 bases each). Germline loops: CDR1 SGHRS, CDR2 YFSETQ. The CDR3 runs 14 residues. Between the trimmed V and J ends, which lost 3 bases and 8 bases, there was a span of 14 bases. DNA for the CDR3: TGCGCCAGCAGCTCCTCCCCGGGGCGGGGGGAGCTGTTTTTT. Translating it yields CASSSSPGRGELFF.

This clonotype was found many times. The gene calls are TRBV2 and TRBJ1-6, with TRBD1 matching 8 bases. Germline-derived CDR1 and CDR2 are SNHLY and FYNNEI. Trimming took 8 bases from V and 7 from J; bases not matched to a gene: 10. CDR3 length equals 15 residues. CDR3 residues: CASFPDRAGNSPLHF. The CDR3 DNA sequence: TGTGCCAGCTTCCCGGACAGGGCGGGAAATTCACCCCTCCACTTT.

This clonotype was counted many times. This chain connects TRBV7-2 to TRBJ2-5; possible D gene TRBD2, 5 bases. Trimming left V 4 bases short and J 7 bases short, with 10 bases between. The germline CDR1 and CDR2 sequences are SGHTA and FQGNSA. CDR3 length: 12 amino acids. The CDR3 nucleotides are TGTGCCAGCAGCTCGGACTGGGGGACCCAGTACTTC. Amino acids: CASSSDWGTQYF.

This clonotype was picked up many times. The chain has TRBV10-2 and TRBJ1-6; D remains unclear. V lost 0 bases to trimming and J lost 0 bases, with 12 bases between them. This CDR3 has 18 residues. Germline V gene lookup returns CDR1 WSHSY and CDR2 SAAADI. The CDR3 loop is CASSESLEELSYNSPLHF. In DNA form, the CDR3 reads TGCGCCAGCAGTGAGTCGTTGGAGGAACTCTCCTATAATTCACCCCTCCACTTT.

This clonotype was recorded many times. The V gene is TRBV7-9, the J gene TRBJ2-3; 9 bases align to TRBD1. V lost 5 bases and J lost 2; bases outside the gene matches: 8. The CDR3 is made up of 16 amino acids. The germline V gene has CDR1 SEHNR and CDR2 FQNEAQ (reference sequence). The CDR3 here is CASSRQGQGNTDTQYF. The CDR3 coding sequence is TGTGCCAGCAGCCGCCAGGGACAGGGTAACACAGATACGCAGTATTTT.

This clonotype was detected ten times or more. This CDR3 reads CASSYPPGGSSYEQYF. CDR3 nucleotide sequence: TGTGCCAGCAGTTACCCACCCGGAGGTAGCTCCTACGAGCAGTACTTC. The chain uses TRBV6-5 and TRBJ2-7, with TRBD2 as a possible D gene (5 bases). The V end lost 2 bases, the J end lost 0 bases, and 14 bases lay between the germline ends. The CDR3 is 16 amino acids. Germline CDR1 and CDR2: MNHEY and SVGAGI.

The sample holds many counts of this clonotype. The rearrangement uses TRBV20-1 and TRBJ2-1; possibly TRBD1 for D (6 bases). This CDR3 has 14 amino acids. Trimming took 5 bases from V and 3 from J, leaving 14 bases between them. The germline V gene has CDR1 DFQATT and CDR2 SNEGSKA (reference sequence). CDR3 coding DNA: TGCAGTGCTGGGGGCTACGGGGTCTACAATGAGCAGTTCTTC. Translating gives CSAGGYGVYNEQFF.

This clonotype was detected ten times or more. This chain links TRBV5-1 with TRBJ1-4; 9 bases map to TRBD1. CDR1 SGHRS and CDR2 YFSETQ come from the germline V gene. V dropped 2 bases and J dropped 3; count of bases not matched to a gene: 5. The CDR3 length is 16 residues. CDR3 sequence (DNA): TGCGCCAGCAGCTTTACAGGGGGCGCGGCTAATGAAAAACTGTTTTTT. As protein: CASSFTGGAANEKLFF.

This clonotype was seen only a few times. The chain has TRBV20-1 and TRBJ1-4; 7 bases align to TRBD1. The CDR3 has 13 amino acids. Germline values: CDR1 DFQATT, CDR2 SNEGSKA (reference sequence). V dropped 5 bases and J dropped 5; count of bases not matched to a gene: 5. The CDR3 sequence: CSAHRGPNEKLFF. The CDR3 region has the DNA TGCAGTGCTCATAGGGGGCCCAATGAAAAACTGTTTTTT.

At least ten counts were recorded for this clonotype. The rearrangement joins TRBV5-1 to TRBJ1-3, with no clear D. The CDR3 is 14 amino acids. V was pared by 0 bases and J by 3 bases, with 7 bases between. Per germline, CDR1 SGHRS and CDR2 YFSETQ. CDR3 protein: CASSLVAGGNTIYF. CDR3 bases: TGCGCCAGCAGCTTGGTTGCCGGTGGAAACACCATATATTTT.

This clonotype appeared many times. This chain links TRBV20-1 with TRBJ1-5; possible D gene TRBD1, 6 bases. This CDR3 is built from 15 residues. V was shortened by 6 bases and J by 6 bases, with 21 bases between the two germline ends. Germline values: CDR1 DFQATT, CDR2 SNEGSKA (reference sequence). For the CDR3, the DNA is TGCAGTGCCGGGGACATGAAGCGTCCCGGTCAGCCCCAGCATTTT. Amino acid sequence: CSAGDMKRPGQPQHF.

This clonotype showed up many times. J is TRBJ2-7 and V is TRBV18, with D perhaps matching TRBD2 (5 bases). There are 12 residues in the CDR3. Germline loops: CDR1 KGHSH, CDR2 LQKENI. V lost 1 base and J lost 5, with 6 bases in between. The CDR3 sequence is CASSPRRDEQYF. CDR3 in DNA: TGTGCCAGCTCACCACGGCGGGACGAGCAGTACTTC.

The chain employs TRBV29-1 and TRBJ2-1, with 8 bases identical to TRBD1. Germline V gene lookup returns CDR1 SQVTM and CDR2 ANQGSEA. The V gene end was trimmed by 7 bases and the J gene end by 12 bases; junction bases not matched to a gene: 14. The CDR3 spans 13 residues. The CDR3 nucleotides read TGCAGCGCTAGCTGGCAGGGGGCGTGGGGGCAGTTCTTC. Amino acid sequence: CSASWQGAWGQFF.

This clonotype was seen repeatedly, ten times or more. This chain links TRBV7-7 with TRBJ2-7; 7 bases fit TRBD2. V lost 5 bases to trimming and J lost 0 bases; unmatched junction nucleotides: 13. In germline, CDR1 is SSHAT, CDR2 FNYEAQ (reference sequence). The CDR3 is 17 residues long. The DNA for the CDR3 is TGTGCCAGCAGCCTTATTGTCCGCGGGGGTACCTCCTACGAGCAGTACTTC. This codes for CASSLIVRGGTSYEQYF.